A selection of T cell receptor beta chains follows, all from one sample in a study of cytomegalovirus exposure and HLA in healthy donors. Assay used: immunoSEQ multiplex PCR; TCRdb lists only in-frame clones, some missing. In the table there are 90,000 to 120,000 clones, about 70% of which are singletons. The sequencing input was PBMCs. These receptors all stem from a man in his forties or fifties in good health and CMV-seropositive. The CDR3 runs from the conserved cysteine through the conserved F or W. The D gene is left open where the match is weak. Size is stated for part of the rows, as once, few or many counts, or as a class when the clone is expanded.

D gene	V gene	clone size	J gene	CDR3 DNA	CDR3 protein
.	TRBV27	.	TRBJ2-7	TGTGCCAGCAGTTTAGCGGGTCCCTCCCGGGAGCAGTACTTC	CASSLAGPSREQYF
TRBD1	TRBV6-1	.	TRBJ2-1	TGTGCCAGCAGTGTCCAACAGGGGGCGCTTAGCAATGAGCAGTTCTTC	CASSVQQGALSNEQFF
.	TRBV10-3	.	TRBJ2-2	TGTGCCATCAGTGAGGCGAATAGGGAGCTGTTTTTT	CAISEANRELFF
TRBD1	TRBV7-9	.	TRBJ2-7	TGTTCCAGCAGCTTTAGACAGGGGCCAGACGCAAAGCAGTACTTC	CSSSFRQGPDAKQYF
.	TRBV6-5	medium-sized	TRBJ1-6	TGTGCCAGCAGAACGGGGTTAGGTTCACCCCTCCACTTT	CASRTGLGSPLHF
TRBD2	TRBV7-2	.	TRBJ2-1	TGTGCCAGCAGCTTAGAATCGGCTAGCGGCAATGAGCAGTTCTTC	CASSLESASGNEQFF
.	TRBV5-1	.	TRBJ1-4	TGCGCCAGCAGCCCAGGGGCGCAGGGTGAAAAACTGTTTTTT	CASSPGAQGEKLFF
.	TRBV9	.	TRBJ2-7	TGTGCCAGCAGCGTAGGGCAGTCTTCCTACGAGCAGTACTTC	CASSVGQSSYEQYF
TRBD1	TRBV4-1	.	TRBJ1-3	TGCGCCAGCAGCCGAGGGACAGGGACTGGAAACACCATATATTTT	CASSRGTGTGNTIYF
.	TRBV7-2	.	TRBJ2-3	TGTGCCAGCAGCCGCTTCGGTGCAGATACGCAGTATTTT	CASSRFGADTQYF
TRBD2	TRBV7-9	.	TRBJ2-1	TGTGCCAGCAGCTTAGTTACTAGCGGGATCGTTGAGCAGTTCTTC	CASSLVTSGIVEQFF
TRBD1	TRBV7-9	.	TRBJ1-1	TGTGCCAGCAGCTTGAGGGGGCGGGGAGACACTGAAGCTTTCTTT	CASSLRGRGDTEAFF
.	TRBV5-1	.	TRBJ1-4	TGCGCCAGCAGCTGGAATTGGGCAGGGAAGGAAAAACTGTTTTTT	CASSWNWAGKEKLFF
TRBD2	TRBV4-2	once	TRBJ2-7	TGTGCCAGCAGCCGAACGACTAGCGGGGACTACGAGCAGTACTTC	CASSRTTSGDYEQYF
TRBD1	TRBV19	.	TRBJ2-2	TGTGCCAGTAGTCGCAACAAGGGACAGGATCAAAACACCGGGGAGCTGTTTTTT	CASSRNKGQDQNTGELFF
TRBD1	TRBV7-9	.	TRBJ2-4	TGTGCCAGCAGCTTACGGCAGGGGGAAAACATTCAGTACTTC	CASSLRQGENIQYF
TRBD1	TRBV6-1	.	TRBJ1-1	TGTGCCAGCAAGACAGGGTTCATAGCTTTCTTT	CASKTGFIAFF
.	TRBV4-1	.	TRBJ1-1	TGCGCCAGCAGCCAAGGAGCCGGGGAAGCTTTCTTT	CASSQGAGEAFF
.	TRBV6-5	.	TRBJ1-2	TGTGCCAGCAGCCGGGGGGGGACCTATGGCTACACCTTC	CASSRGGTYGYTF
.	TRBV7-6	.	TRBJ2-5	TGTGCCAGCAGAAGAGGGGAGACCCAGTACTTC	CASRRGETQYF
.	TRBV2	.	TRBJ2-5	TGTGCCAGCAGTGAAGGCGGCGGGGCAACGACCCAGTACTTC	CASSEGGGATTQYF
TRBD1	TRBV5-1	.	TRBJ1-6	TGCGCCAGCAGCTTGGCCCCTGGGACAGGGAATAATTCACCCCTCCACTTT	CASSLAPGTGNNSPLHF
.	TRBV7-6	.	TRBJ2-7	TGTGCCAGCAGCCGGACAGTTGGAGTGGACGAGCAGTACTTC	CASSRTVGVDEQYF
.	TRBV10-3	.	TRBJ2-1	TGTGCCATCAGTCCGACTACATACAATGAGCAGTTCTTC	CAISPTTYNEQFF
.	TRBV5-4	.	TRBJ1-2	TGTGCCAGCAGACACGGGCCTCTCGTAGGGGGTAACTATGGCTACACCTTC	CASRHGPLVGGNYGYTF
.	TRBV7-8	.	TRBJ2-2	TGTGCCAGCAGCTTAGCCAGGAGGAGCAGCGGGGAGCTGTTTTTT	CASSLARRSSGELFF
TRBD2	TRBV11-2	.	TRBJ2-7	TGTGCCAGCAGCCCGGGACTAGCTTACGAGCAGTACTTC	CASSPGLAYEQYF
TRBD1	TRBV30	.	TRBJ2-3	TGTGCCTGGAGTGCCTCACGACAGGGGACGAGCACAGATACGCAGTATTTT	CAWSASRQGTSTDTQYF